Listed here is a single TCR beta chain. Its antigen remains unknown. The identical CDR3 is also encoded by other nucleotide sequences in the sample. The data are from a study of shared clonotypes between healthy human individuals. Study observations and caveats: Rarefaction showed that sequencing of sorted subsets was incomplete (despite large depth). Clonotype sharing across a handful of donors was observed for about 5.2% of naive CD4 clonotypes.

Produced via immunoSEQ multiplex PCR; TCRdb's table is partial and in-frame only. The table shows about 2.4 million clones, with approximately 92% occurring only once. Every donor was a Caucasian adult from Nashville, Tennessee. The study separated CD4+ cells into CD45RA+ naive and CD45RA-negative memory subsets. The V gene's germline CDR1 is SGHRS and CDR2 YFSETQ. CDR3 length equals 12 residues. V lost 2 bases and J lost 7, with 10 bases in between. Source material: naive CD4+ T cells sorted from blood. Subset of the sample: CD45RA+ positively selected. This clonotype was obtained from a man aged 18 to 29 in good health. The rearrangement uses TRBV5-1 and TRBJ2-7, with D tentatively TRBD1 (6 bases). The CDR3: CASSFLQGEQYF. In DNA, the CDR3 is TGCGCCAGCAGCTTTTTACAGGGAGAGCAGTACTTC.